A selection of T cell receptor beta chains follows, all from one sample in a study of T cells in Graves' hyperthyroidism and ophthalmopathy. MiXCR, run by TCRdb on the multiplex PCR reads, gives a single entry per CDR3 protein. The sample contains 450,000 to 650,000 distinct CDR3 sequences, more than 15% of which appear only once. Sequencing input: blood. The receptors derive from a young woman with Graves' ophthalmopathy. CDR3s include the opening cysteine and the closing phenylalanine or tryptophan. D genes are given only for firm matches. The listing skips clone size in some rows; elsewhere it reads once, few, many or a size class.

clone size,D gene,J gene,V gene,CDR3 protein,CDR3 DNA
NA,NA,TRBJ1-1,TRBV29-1,CSVGDLPRGEKATEAFF,TGCAGCGTTGGAGATCTTCCCCGGGGAGAGAAGGCGACTGAAGCTTTCTTT
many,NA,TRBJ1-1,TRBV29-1,CSGMDSRNTEAFF,TGCAGCGGCATGGACAGTCGGAACACTGAAGCTTTCTTT
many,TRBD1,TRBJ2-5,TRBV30,CAWSDRGKETQYF,TGTGCCTGGAGTGACAGGGGGAAAGAGACCCAGTACTTC
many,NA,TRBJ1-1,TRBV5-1,CASSVQQAGTEAFF,TGCGCCAGCAGCGTTCAACAGGCGGGCACTGAAGCTTTCTTT
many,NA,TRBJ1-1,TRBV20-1,CSARDSGQLNTEAFF,TGCAGTGCTAGAGATAGTGGACAGCTGAACACTGAAGCTTTCTTT
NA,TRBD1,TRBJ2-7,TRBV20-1,CSATPGTGGLYEQYF,TGCAGTGCTACTCCCGGGACAGGGGGCTTATACGAGCAGTACTTC
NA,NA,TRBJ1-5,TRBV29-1,CSVGEGTHQPQHF,TGCAGCGTTGGTGAGGGGACTCATCAGCCCCAGCATTTT
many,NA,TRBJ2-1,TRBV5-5,CASSLGKGYEQFF,TGTGCCAGCAGCTTGGGTAAGGGGTATGAGCAGTTCTTC
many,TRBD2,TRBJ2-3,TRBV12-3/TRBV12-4,CASTLGGGPTDTQYF,TGTGCCAGCACCCTTGGCGGGGGGCCCACAGATACGCAGTATTTT
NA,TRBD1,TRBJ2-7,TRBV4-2,CASSPSGQGGPYEQYF,TGTGCCAGCAGCCCCTCCGGACAGGGGGGGCCCTACGAGCAGTACTTC
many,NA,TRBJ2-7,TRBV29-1,CSVVLGEQYF,TGCAGCGTTGTGCTTGGTGAGCAGTACTTC
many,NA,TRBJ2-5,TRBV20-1,CSASVETQYF,TGCAGTGCTAGCGTAGAGACCCAGTACTTC